Given below is one TCR beta chain in context. The germline V and J ends were trimmed by 4 bases and 11 bases, with 17 bases remaining between them. CDR3 length: 13 residues. Germline V CDR1 and CDR2: MNHNS, SASEGT. PCR involved 60 Vbeta and 13 Jbeta primers. TCRdb's copy holds only in-frame clones and misses some; the assay was immunoSEQ multiplex PCR. This repertoire shows approximately 220,000 clones, roughly 84% found once; its top ten account for over 0.65%. This entry belongs to a study of cytomegalovirus exposure and HLA in healthy donors. The clonotype originates from a boy between 2 and 15 years old in good health and CMV-seronegative. The V call is TRBV6-1, the J call TRBJ2-5; a weak D match, TRBD1 (5 bases). The source material was PBMCs. The CDR3 sequence is CASSAVTIQEQYF. CDR3 DNA sequence: TGTGCCAGCAGTGCCGTTACAATACAGGAGCAGTACTTC.